This T cell receptor beta chain stems from a study of blood T cells in healthy people across ages. The study, taken as a whole, reports: TCR beta diversity, measured per million T cells, fell in a roughly linear way with age. CMV infection status of these donors was not known.

With 1 base removed from V and 7 bases from J, the gap between germline ends came to 14 bases. The germline V gene has CDR1 MNHEY and CDR2 SMNVEV (reference sequence). This CDR3 spans 15 amino acids. This clonotype was counted only a few times. Its antigen remains unknown. Then a second PCR, running roughly 7 to 11 cycles, was carried out with a sample-barcoded 5' primer and a J-beta primer mix. A template-switch adaptor containing 12 random nucleotides labeled each cDNA molecule. Each CDR3 protein gets one entry after TCRdb re-called the 5' RACE reads with MiXCR. Seen here are about 830,000 distinct CDR3 sequences, around 68% observed once, and the top ten hold roughly 25%.

The sample taken for sequencing was blood. The V gene is TRBV27, the J gene TRBJ2-1, with D perhaps TRBD2 (7 bases). This TCR came from a man under 40 in good health. CDR3 region: CASSLFAGATNEQFF. CDR3 nucleotides: TGTGCCAGCAGTTTATTTGCGGGGGCGACTAATGAGCAGTTCTTC.